This is a list of T cell receptor beta chains from one sample in a study of shared clonotypes between healthy human individuals. TCRdb keeps only in-frame clones here, not all; method: immunoSEQ multiplex PCR. The data hold a few million clones, with approximately 95% observed a single time. Sequenced: naive CD4+ T cells from PBMCs. These receptors were obtained from a man between 18 and 35 years old in good health. Some clones in this sample may be carry-over from other donors' samples. The CDR3 runs from the conserved cysteine through the conserved F or W. Each record gives: V gene, J gene, D gene, clone size, CDR3 DNA, CDR3 protein. A D gene is named only where the DNA matches it firmly. Some rows have no size entry. The others give once, few or many, or a class for an expanded clone.

V: TRBV9
J: TRBJ1-1
D: -
size: few
DNA: TGTGCCAGCAGCGCGGGGGCTGAAGCTTTCTTT
CDR3: CASSAGAEAFF

V: TRBV7-9
J: TRBJ2-7
D: -
size: -
DNA: TGTGCCAGCAGCCTCTCCGGTGGGGGCTACGAGCAGTACTTC
CDR3: CASSLSGGGYEQYF

V: TRBV6-1
J: TRBJ1-2
D: -
size: once
DNA: TGTGCCAGCAGTGAAGATATGGACTATGGCTACACCTTC
CDR3: CASSEDMDYGYTF

V: TRBV7-2
J: TRBJ2-1
D: -
size: -
DNA: TGTGCCAGCAGCTTACAGACTGGGGACAATGAGCAGTTCTTC
CDR3: CASSLQTGDNEQFF

V: TRBV4-1
J: TRBJ2-7
D: -
size: -
DNA: TGCGCCAGCAGCCAAGTCGACAGTGGGTACGAGCAGTACTTC
CDR3: CASSQVDSGYEQYF

V: TRBV4-3
J: TRBJ2-3
D: TRBD2
size: -
DNA: TGCGCCAGCAGCCAAAAGCCGACTAGCGGGAGCACAGATACGCAGTATTTT
CDR3: CASSQKPTSGSTDTQYF

V: TRBV5-1
J: TRBJ2-7
D: -
size: -
DNA: TGCGCCAGCAGCTTGGGGGACGAGCAGTACTTC
CDR3: CASSLGDEQYF

V: TRBV9
J: TRBJ2-2
D: -
size: -
DNA: TGTGCCAGCAGCTGGATAGGACAGCCGACCGGGGAGCTGTTTTTT
CDR3: CASSWIGQPTGELFF

V: TRBV15
J: TRBJ2-1
D: -
size: -
DNA: TGTGCCACCAGCAGAGTAGACCGCTCCTACAATGAGCAGTTCTTC
CDR3: CATSRVDRSYNEQFF

V: TRBV27
J: TRBJ2-3
D: -
size: -
DNA: TGTGCCAGCAGTTTATCGATAATATGGGGTAATACGCAGTATTTT
CDR3: CASSLSIIWGNTQYF

V: TRBV2
J: TRBJ2-7
D: -
size: -
DNA: TGTGCCAGCACCCCCGGCAGGCCCCCCTACGAGCAGTACTTC
CDR3: CASTPGRPPYEQYF

V: TRBV10-3
J: TRBJ1-3
D: -
size: -
DNA: TGTGCCATCAGTGAGTTTGGGGGCAACACCATATATTTT
CDR3: CAISEFGGNTIYF

V: TRBV19
J: TRBJ2-2
D: -
size: -
DNA: TGTGCCAGTAGAGACAGGAAGAACACCGGGGAGCTGTTTTTT
CDR3: CASRDRKNTGELFF

V: TRBV7-8
J: TRBJ2-1
D: -
size: -
DNA: TGTGCCAGCAGCCCGAGCGTTTACAATGAGCAGTTCTTC
CDR3: CASSPSVYNEQFF

V: TRBV19
J: TRBJ2-7
D: -
size: -
DNA: TGTGCCAGTACCTCCCACGGCGAGCAGTACTTC
CDR3: CASTSHGEQYF

V: TRBV29-1
J: TRBJ2-5
D: TRBD1
size: -
DNA: TGCAGCGCCCCCGGACAGGACCAAGAGACCCAGTACTTC
CDR3: CSAPGQDQETQYF

V: TRBV2
J: TRBJ1-5
D: -
size: once
DNA: TGTGCCAGCAGTGAACTAACAGTTGGTCAGCCCCAGCATTTT
CDR3: CASSELTVGQPQHF

V: TRBV21-1
J: TRBJ1-5
D: -
size: -
DNA: TGTGCCAGCAGCATTTGGTGGTTGTGCCTTCATCAGCCCCAGCATTTT
CDR3: CASSIWWLCLHQPQHF

V: TRBV10-3
J: TRBJ2-7
D: -
size: -
DNA: TGTGCCATCAGTGGGACTGTCAGCTCCTACGAGCAGTACTTC
CDR3: CAISGTVSSYEQYF

V: TRBV19
J: TRBJ1-5
D: -
size: few
DNA: TGTGCCAGTAGTGTGGACAGCCGCAATCAGCCCCAGCATTTT
CDR3: CASSVDSRNQPQHF

V: TRBV30
J: TRBJ1-1
D: TRBD1
size: -
DNA: TGTGCCTGGAGTGTAGCTATAGGACAGGGCCTGAACACTGAAGCTTTCTTT
CDR3: CAWSVAIGQGLNTEAFF

V: TRBV7-3
J: TRBJ2-1
D: -
size: -
DNA: TGTGCCAGCAGCTTAAGTGGGCCAGGTGATGAGCAGTTCTTC
CDR3: CASSLSGPGDEQFF

V: TRBV7-8
J: TRBJ1-2
D: -
size: -
DNA: TGTGCCAGCAGCGGAAGGTGGGATCTTAACTATGGCTACACCTTC
CDR3: CASSGRWDLNYGYTF

V: TRBV28
J: TRBJ1-2
D: -
size: -
DNA: TGTGCCAGCAGCCCGACTTGGACGGGTAAATGGGGGAACTATGGCTACACCTTC
CDR3: CASSPTWTGKWGNYGYTF

V: TRBV9
J: TRBJ2-3
D: TRBD2
size: -
DNA: TGTGCCAGCAGCGTAGCCGGGACTAGCGTGAATACGCAGTATTTT
CDR3: CASSVAGTSVNTQYF

V: TRBV6-1
J: TRBJ2-7
D: TRBD1
size: -
DNA: TGTGCCACCTACTCTCAGGGGGCGAGGGGAGAGCAGTACTTC
CDR3: CATYSQGARGEQYF

V: TRBV7-2
J: TRBJ2-3
D: -
size: -
DNA: TGTGCCAGCAGCCTGTACAGGATGAACACAGATACGCAGTATTTT
CDR3: CASSLYRMNTDTQYF

V: TRBV4-1
J: TRBJ2-1
D: TRBD1
size: once
DNA: TGCGCCAGCAGTCCACTCACGGGACAGGGCTACAATGAGCAGTTCTTC
CDR3: CASSPLTGQGYNEQFF

V: TRBV10-2
J: TRBJ2-2
D: -
size: -
DNA: TGCGCCAGCAGTGCGCAGGGGTCGGACACCGGGGAGCTGTTTTTT
CDR3: CASSAQGSDTGELFF

V: TRBV6-4
J: TRBJ2-7
D: -
size: -
DNA: TGTGCCAGCAGTTCCAACCCATTTGGTGAGCAGTACTTC
CDR3: CASSSNPFGEQYF

V: TRBV5-4
J: TRBJ2-1
D: TRBD2
size: -
DNA: TGTGCCAGCAGCTTGTGGGGACTAGCGGGAGGTGAGCAGTTCTTC
CDR3: CASSLWGLAGGEQFF

V: TRBV19
J: TRBJ2-2
D: TRBD2
size: -
DNA: TGTGCCAGTAGTATCATAGCGGGAGTAACCGGGGAGCTGTTTTTT
CDR3: CASSIIAGVTGELFF

V: TRBV7-6
J: TRBJ1-4
D: -
size: -
DNA: TGTGCCAGCAGCTTAGCGCTAACTCTCGGGGAAAAACTGTTTTTT
CDR3: CASSLALTLGEKLFF

V: TRBV7-9
J: TRBJ2-1
D: -
size: -
DNA: TGTGCCAGCAGCTTTGCCAATTGGGGGAATGAGCAGTTCTTC
CDR3: CASSFANWGNEQFF

V: TRBV5-1
J: TRBJ2-1
D: -
size: -
DNA: TGCGCCAGCAGCTTGGCACAGTACAATGAGCAGTTCTTC
CDR3: CASSLAQYNEQFF

V: TRBV11-1
J: TRBJ1-1
D: TRBD1
size: -
DNA: TGTGCCAGCAGACAGGGGTTGAACACTGAAGCTTTCTTT
CDR3: CASRQGLNTEAFF

V: TRBV5-4
J: TRBJ2-5
D: -
size: -
DNA: TGTGCCAGCAGCTCCCTTATAGCGGAGACCCAGTACTTC
CDR3: CASSSLIAETQYF